What follows describes a single T cell receptor (beta chain). Libraries were prepared by immunoSEQ multiplex PCR; TCRdb keeps only in-frame clonotypes and omits some of them. The repertoire holds approximately 230,000 clones, approximately 80% seen once, with roughly 15% in the top ten. The data belong to a study of blood T cell repertoires in COVID-19. Study-level information: Samples came from the United States, Italy and Spain, spanning acute and convalescent COVID-19.

Trimming shortened V by 1 base and J by 0 bases, and 6 bases separated the two germline ends. Germline values: CDR1 LGHDT, CDR2 YNNKEL (reference sequence). The CDR3 covers 14 residues. The J gene is TRBJ1-2, the V gene TRBV3-1 (or the pseudogene TRBV3-2); no clear D gene. Sequencing was carried out using PBMCs or T cells enriched from blood (not recorded which). This receptor was taken from a man aged 40-55 years who had recovered from COVID-19. In DNA form, the CDR3 reads TGTGCCAGCAGCCAAGTAACATCTAACTATGGCTACACCTTC. Amino acid sequence: CASSQVTSNYGYTF.